A selection of T cell receptor beta chains follows, all from one sample in a study of T cell repertoires in ileal Crohn's disease. Only in-frame clones appear in the TCRdb table, and some are missing; sequencing was by immunoSEQ multiplex PCR. The sample yields some 15,000 clones, around 80% seen once. Sequenced material: ileal tissue. The source is an adult with Crohn's disease. CDR3s leave out the opening cysteine and the closing phenylalanine or tryptophan. The order of the fields is J gene, D gene, V gene, CDR3 protein. D genes are given only for firm matches.

TRBJ2-5 NA TRBV2 ASRRGRQETQY
TRBJ1-2 TRBD1 TRBV18 ASSPGQGNGYT
TRBJ2-1 NA TRBV4-2 ASSQVKSGEQF
TRBJ1-1 TRBD1 TRBV5-6 ASSLDRGITEAF
TRBJ2-3 TRBD1 TRBV5-5 ASSLTGGRTDTQY
TRBJ1-2 NA TRBV12-5 ASGLGASYYGYT
TRBJ1-1 TRBD1 TRBV18 ASSQGAGNTEAF
TRBJ2-2 TRBD1 TRBV7-3 ASSSDRANTGELF
TRBJ2-3 NA TRBV18 ASSPNLAGGGGTDTQY
TRBJ2-7 NA TRBV18 ASSPRTGRVHEQY
TRBJ2-1 NA TRBV7-2 ASSSPRAKSYNEQF
TRBJ2-1 NA TRBV19 ASSMAAGYNEQF
TRBJ2-7 NA TRBV5-6 ASSFGVNSYEQY
TRBJ1-4 NA TRBV2 ASVPGRGRFEKLF
TRBJ2-5 NA TRBV7-9 ASSLGGIETQY